The entry below gives a single T cell receptor beta chain sequence along with its context. Its antigen is not identified. The sample is drawn from a study of CD8 T cells in ankylosing spondylitis. Study-wide results and limits: Within matched ankylosing spondylitis synovial fluid, disease-linked clones were reportedly significantly enriched. Seemingly characteristic of ankylosing spondylitis blood was a TCR beta motif consisting of about 8 highly homologous variants.

Between the trimmed V and J ends, which lost 4 bases and 0 bases, there was a span of 15 bases. Germline CDR1 KGHDR, CDR2 SFDVKD. This CDR3 is 17 amino acids long. TCRdb used MiXCR to reprocess the 5' RACE reads, holding one entry per CDR3 protein. This sample yields roughly 700,000 distinct CDR3 sequences, of which around 17% are seen a single time; around 20% belongs to the top ten. The TCR comes from a male donor with ankylosing spondylitis. The chain links TRBV24-1 to TRBJ2-1; D is perhaps TRBD1 (5 bases). Sequencing used blood, either unsorted or a sorted T cell fraction (not recorded which). Here the CDR3 DNA reads TGTGCCACCAGTGAAGGAACAGGATTTAGCTCCTACAATGAGCAGTTCTTC. Translation: CATSEGTGFSSYNEQFF.